This T cell receptor beta chain derives from a study of T cells expressing NK-cell markers. Across the study: Seropositivity for HCMV was found in seven of the eight sequenced donors, with one seronegative.

What made the TCR beta cDNA was 5'RACE template switching with UMIs. Each CDR3 protein gets one entry in TCRdb, which reprocessed the 5' RACE reads and gives no DNA. The sample yields 500,000 to 700,000 distinct CDR3 sequences, of which the top ten take up roughly 3.4%. The CDR3 has 14 residues. Germline V gives CDR1 MNHEY, CDR2 SVGEGT. Sequencing was carried out using blood T cells: a sorted CD56 or NKG2C T cell subset, CD4+ or CD8+ T cells, or bulk PBMC T cells (not recorded which). The chain recombines TRBV6-2 or TRBV6-3 with TRBJ2-7; TCRdb gives TRBD2 as the D gene, but with no DNA this cannot be confirmed. This TCR was sampled from a man aged 18 to 29 in good health. The CDR3 spells CASFRTSGTYEQYF.